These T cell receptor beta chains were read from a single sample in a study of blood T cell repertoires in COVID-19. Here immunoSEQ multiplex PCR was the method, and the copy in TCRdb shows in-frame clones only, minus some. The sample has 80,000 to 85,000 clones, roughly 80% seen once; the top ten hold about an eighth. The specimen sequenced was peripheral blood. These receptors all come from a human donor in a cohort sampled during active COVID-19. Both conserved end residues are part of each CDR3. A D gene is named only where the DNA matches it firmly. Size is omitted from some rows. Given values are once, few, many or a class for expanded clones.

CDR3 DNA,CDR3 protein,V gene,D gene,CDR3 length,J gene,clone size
TGTGCCAGCAGCCAAGCACAGGGGACCGTTGGAAACACCATATATTTT,CASSQAQGTVGNTIYF,TRBV3-1/TRBV3-2,TRBD1,16,TRBJ1-3,.
TGTGCCAGCAGCCCGACTAGCGGTTCCTACAATGAGCAGTTCTTC,CASSPTSGSYNEQFF,TRBV7-3,TRBD2,15,TRBJ2-1,.
TGTGCCAGCAGTATCCGGGGGGGAAGCTCCTATAATTCACCCCTCCACTTT,CASSIRGGSSYNSPLHF,TRBV28,.,17,TRBJ1-6,.
TGTGCCAGCAGGACAGAGACCTACGAGCAGTACTTC,CASRTETYEQYF,TRBV7-9,.,12,TRBJ2-7,.
TGTGCCAGCAGTGGGGGACTAGCGGGGGGACACACAGATACGCAGTATTTT,CASSGGLAGGHTDTQYF,TRBV25-1,TRBD2,17,TRBJ2-3,once
TGTGCCAGCAGCCCTAGATGGGGGAGGTACGAGCAGTACTTC,CASSPRWGRYEQYF,TRBV3-1/TRBV3-2,.,14,TRBJ2-7,.
TGTGCCAGCAGTTACGGTGGGACAGGGAACGGCTATGGCTACACCTTC,CASSYGGTGNGYGYTF,TRBV6-2/TRBV6-3,TRBD1,16,TRBJ1-2,.
TGCGCCAGCAGCCCGCGGACAGGGGGCGGAACTGAAGCTTTCTTT,CASSPRTGGGTEAFF,TRBV5-1,TRBD1,15,TRBJ1-1,.
TGTGCCAGCAGCTTTCAGGGCCCCAATCAGCCCCAGCATTTT,CASSFQGPNQPQHF,TRBV7-9,.,14,TRBJ1-5,few
TGTGCCAGCAGCTTTAAGGCAGGCGGGGAGCTGTTTTTT,CASSFKAGGELFF,TRBV11-3,.,13,TRBJ2-2,.
TGTGCCAGCAGCCAACCTATCCTTTCTAGCGGGGGTATACGGCAGTACTTC,CASSQPILSSGGIRQYF,TRBV3-1/TRBV3-2,TRBD2,17,TRBJ2-7,.
TGCGCCAGCAGACCTACAGGGTATAATGAAGCTTTCTTT,CASRPTGYNEAFF,TRBV4-1,.,13,TRBJ1-1,.
TGTGCCAGTAGGGGGGGACAGGAGCACACAGATACGCAGTATTTT,CASRGGQEHTDTQYF,TRBV19,TRBD1,15,TRBJ2-3,.
TGTGCCAGCAGCCCGACTGTACAGGGTTGGGGGGGAAAACTGTTTTTT,CASSPTVQGWGGKLFF,TRBV7-2,.,16,TRBJ1-4,.
TGTGCCAGCAGCCAGAGTCCGGGAACCACAGATACGCAGTATTTT,CASSQSPGTTDTQYF,TRBV4-2,.,15,TRBJ2-3,once
TGTGCCAGCTCACCCCTAGGACTAGCGGGGGGCTCCTCTGGGGCCAACGTCCTGACTTTC,CASSPLGLAGGSSGANVLTF,TRBV18,TRBD2,20,TRBJ2-6,.
TGCGCCAGCAGCTTGGCAGGGGGCCCCTCTGGGGCCAACGTCCTGACTTTC,CASSLAGGPSGANVLTF,TRBV5-1,TRBD1,17,TRBJ2-6,.
TGTGCCAGCAGTGAAGCCCGTGGAAACACCATATATTTT,CASSEARGNTIYF,TRBV2,.,13,TRBJ1-3,.
TGTGCCAGCAGTTACTTCCCGGGACAGGGCCGCGGGGGCTACACCTTC,CASSYFPGQGRGGYTF,TRBV6-5,TRBD1,16,TRBJ1-2,.
TGTGCCAGCAGAGGGACTAGCGGGGGTAATGAGCAGTTCTTC,CASRGTSGGNEQFF,TRBV27,TRBD2,14,TRBJ2-1,.
TGTGCCAGCAGCCAGCGGGGAACCTACGAGCAGTACTTC,CASSQRGTYEQYF,TRBV2,TRBD2,13,TRBJ2-7,.
TGTGCCAGCAGTGATCGACTAGCGGGGGGGCGGGAGCAGTTCTTC,CASSDRLAGGREQFF,TRBV2,TRBD2,15,TRBJ2-1,.
TGTGCCAGCAGTGAAGTACGGGGCGGGGAGCTGTTTTTT,CASSEVRGGELFF,TRBV2,.,13,TRBJ2-2,.
TGTGCCAGTAGTTCCCGGGACAGGAACACTGAAGCTTTCTTT,CASSSRDRNTEAFF,TRBV19,TRBD1,14,TRBJ1-1,.
TGCAGCGCCGCTCCAGGGAACACTGAAGCTTTCTTT,CSAAPGNTEAFF,TRBV29-1,.,12,TRBJ1-1,.